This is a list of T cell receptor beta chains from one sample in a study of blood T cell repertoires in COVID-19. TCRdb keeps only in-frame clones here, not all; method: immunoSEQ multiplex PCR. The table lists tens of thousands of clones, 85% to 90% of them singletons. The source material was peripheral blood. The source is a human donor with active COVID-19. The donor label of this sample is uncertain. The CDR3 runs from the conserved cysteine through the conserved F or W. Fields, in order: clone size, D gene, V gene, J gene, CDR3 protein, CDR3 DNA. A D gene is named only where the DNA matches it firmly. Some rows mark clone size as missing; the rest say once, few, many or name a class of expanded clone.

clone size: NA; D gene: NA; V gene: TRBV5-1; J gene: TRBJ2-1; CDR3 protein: CASSSRLKPYNEQFF; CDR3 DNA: TGCGCCAGCAGCTCCCGACTGAAACCCTACAATGAGCAGTTCTTC
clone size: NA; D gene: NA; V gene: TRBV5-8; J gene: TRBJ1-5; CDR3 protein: CASSLTGEDQPQHF; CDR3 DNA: TGTGCCAGCAGCTTGACCGGGGAGGATCAGCCCCAGCATTTT
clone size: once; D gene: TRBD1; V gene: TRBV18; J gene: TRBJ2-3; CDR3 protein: CASSPRQGMLDTQYF; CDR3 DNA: TGTGCCAGCTCACCACGACAGGGAATGTTGGATACGCAGTATTTT
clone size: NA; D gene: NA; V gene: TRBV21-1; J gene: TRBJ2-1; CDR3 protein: CASSLLKEDRGLGEQFF; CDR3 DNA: TGTGCCAGCAGCCTGCTAAAGGAGGACAGGGGGCTAGGGGAGCAGTTCTTC
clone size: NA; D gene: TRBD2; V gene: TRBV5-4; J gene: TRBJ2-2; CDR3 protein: CASSQTSGVRSGELFF; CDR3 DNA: TGTGCCAGCAGCCAAACTAGCGGAGTAAGGTCCGGGGAGCTGTTTTTT
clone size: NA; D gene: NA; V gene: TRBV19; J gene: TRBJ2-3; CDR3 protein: CASSIPGLGAGADTQYF; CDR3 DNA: TGTGCCAGTAGTATCCCCGGGCTAGGGGCTGGGGCAGATACGCAGTATTTT
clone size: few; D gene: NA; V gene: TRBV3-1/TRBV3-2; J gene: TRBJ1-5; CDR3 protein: CASSQDPARRVTHF; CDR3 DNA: TGTGCCAGCAGCCAAGACCCCGCCCGGAGGGTAACGCATTTT
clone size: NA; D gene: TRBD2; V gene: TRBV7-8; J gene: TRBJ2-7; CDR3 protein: CASSLATDVAGGRWYF; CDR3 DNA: TGTGCCAGCAGCTTAGCAACGGACGTGGCAGGCGGGAGATGGTACTTC
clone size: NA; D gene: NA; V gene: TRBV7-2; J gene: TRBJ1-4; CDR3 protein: CASSLAGWGVGEKLFF; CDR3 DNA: TGTGCCAGCAGCTTAGCGGGGTGGGGGGTCGGAGAAAAACTGTTTTTT
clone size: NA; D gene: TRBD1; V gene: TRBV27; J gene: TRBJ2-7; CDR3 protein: CASRGDRDYEQYF; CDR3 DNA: TGTGCCAGCAGAGGGGACAGAGACTACGAGCAGTACTTC
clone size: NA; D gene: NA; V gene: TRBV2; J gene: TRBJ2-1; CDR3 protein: CASSEEGGGDNEQFF; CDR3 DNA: TGTGCCAGCAGTGAGGAAGGGGGGGGAGACAATGAGCAGTTCTTC
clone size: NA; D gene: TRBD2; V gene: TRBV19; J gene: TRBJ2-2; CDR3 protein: CASSMLGAGENTGELFF; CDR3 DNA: TGTGCCAGTAGTATGCTCGGAGCGGGAGAAAACACCGGGGAGCTGTTTTTT
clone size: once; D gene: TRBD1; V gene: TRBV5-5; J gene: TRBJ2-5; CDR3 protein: CASSPAGGQETQYF; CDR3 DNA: TGTGCCAGCAGCCCAGCAGGGGGCCAAGAGACCCAGTACTTC
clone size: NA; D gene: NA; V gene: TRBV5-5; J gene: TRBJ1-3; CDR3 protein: CASSSRGFSGNTIYF; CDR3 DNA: TGTGCCAGCAGCTCCAGGGGATTCTCTGGAAACACCATATATTTT
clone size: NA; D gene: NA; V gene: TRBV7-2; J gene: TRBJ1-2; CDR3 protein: CASSLGGYYGYTF; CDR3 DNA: TGTGCCAGCAGCTTAGGAGGGTACTATGGCTACACCTTC
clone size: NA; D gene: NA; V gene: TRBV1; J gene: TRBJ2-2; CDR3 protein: CTVEIAGVGTGELFF; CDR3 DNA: TGCACCGTTGAGATAGCGGGAGTGGGCACCGGGGAGCTGTTTTTT
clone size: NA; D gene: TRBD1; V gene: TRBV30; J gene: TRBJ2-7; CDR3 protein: CAWNRGRNEQYF; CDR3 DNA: TGTGCCTGGAATAGGGGGCGAAACGAGCAGTACTTC
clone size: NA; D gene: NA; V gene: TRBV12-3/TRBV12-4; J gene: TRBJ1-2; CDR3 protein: CASTANYGYTF; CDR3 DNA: TGTGCCAGCACAGCTAACTATGGCTACACCTTC
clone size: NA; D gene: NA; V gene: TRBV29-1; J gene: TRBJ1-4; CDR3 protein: CSVSCAKLFF; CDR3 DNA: TGCAGCGTTTCATGCGCGAAACTGTTTTTT
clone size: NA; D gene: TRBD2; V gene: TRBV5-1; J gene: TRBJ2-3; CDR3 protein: CASSLASGGAADTQYF; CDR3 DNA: TGCGCCAGCAGCTTGGCTAGCGGGGGGGCTGCAGATACGCAGTATTTT
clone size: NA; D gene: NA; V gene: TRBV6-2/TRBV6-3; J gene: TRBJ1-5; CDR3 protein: CASSARQGEQPQHF; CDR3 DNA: TGTGCCAGCAGTGCAAGGCAGGGTGAACAGCCCCAGCATTTT
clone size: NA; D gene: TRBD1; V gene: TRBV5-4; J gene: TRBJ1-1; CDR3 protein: CASRSGGAETEAFF; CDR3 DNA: TGTGCCAGCAGATCAGGGGGCGCAGAGACTGAAGCTTTCTTT
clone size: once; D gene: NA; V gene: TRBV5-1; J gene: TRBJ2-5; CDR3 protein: CASTEGAGQQETQYF; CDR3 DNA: TGCGCCAGCACCGAGGGGGCGGGACAGCAAGAGACCCAGTACTTC
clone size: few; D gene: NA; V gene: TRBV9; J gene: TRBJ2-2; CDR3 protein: CASSANPSTGELFF; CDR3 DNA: TGTGCCAGCAGCGCTAACCCTAGCACCGGGGAGCTGTTTTTT
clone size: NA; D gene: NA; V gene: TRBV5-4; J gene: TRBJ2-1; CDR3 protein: CASSLDLTGYNEQFF; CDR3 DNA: TGTGCCAGCAGCTTGGACCTGACAGGCTACAATGAGCAGTTCTTC
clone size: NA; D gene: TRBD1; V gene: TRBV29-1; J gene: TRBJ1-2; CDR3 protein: CSVYGTGGYGYTF; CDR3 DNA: TGCAGCGTTTATGGGACAGGGGGCTATGGCTACACCTTC
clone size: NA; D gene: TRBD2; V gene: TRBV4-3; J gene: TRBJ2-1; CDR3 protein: CASSQETSGRLYNEQFF; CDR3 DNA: TGCGCCAGCAGCCAAGAGACTAGCGGGAGGCTATACAATGAGCAGTTCTTC
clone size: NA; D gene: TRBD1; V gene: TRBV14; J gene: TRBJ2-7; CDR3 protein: CASSQDWGQGLYEQYF; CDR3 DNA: TGTGCCAGCAGCCAAGACTGGGGACAGGGGCTCTACGAGCAGTACTTC
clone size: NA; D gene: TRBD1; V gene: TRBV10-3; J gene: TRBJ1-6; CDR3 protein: CATVDGTATSPLHF; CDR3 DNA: TGTGCCACCGTGGACGGGACAGCTACGTCACCCCTCCACTTT
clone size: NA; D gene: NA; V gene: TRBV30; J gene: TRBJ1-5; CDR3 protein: CAYSRGVDSNQPQHF; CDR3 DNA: TGTGCCTACTCCAGGGGCGTAGATAGCAATCAGCCCCAGCATTTT
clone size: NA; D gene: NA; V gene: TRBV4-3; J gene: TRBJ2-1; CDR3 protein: CASSQDPTSYGPNEQFF; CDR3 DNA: TGCGCCAGCAGCCAAGATCCGACTAGTTACGGTCCCAATGAGCAGTTCTTC
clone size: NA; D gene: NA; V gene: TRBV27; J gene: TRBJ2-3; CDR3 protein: CASSFIADTQYF; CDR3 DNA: TGTGCCAGCAGTTTCATTGCAGATACGCAGTATTTT